This TCR beta chain was captured by sequencing in a study of CD8 T cells in ankylosing spondylitis. This clonotype was found a few times. What it binds is not known. Broader study findings: Significantly higher representation of disease-linked clones was reported for matched ankylosing spondylitis synovial fluid. What seemed typical of ankylosing spondylitis blood was a TCR beta motif built from under 10 highly homologous variants.

V was cut by 2 bases and J by 0 bases, with 12 bases left in between. The length of the CDR3 is 15 residues. The germline gives CDR1 SGHRS, CDR2 YFSETQ. Each CDR3 protein gets one entry after TCRdb re-called the 5' RACE reads with MiXCR. The data contain 750,000 to 850,000 distinct CDR3 sequences, 10% to 15% of them singletons. Sequenced: blood, either unsorted or a sorted T cell fraction (not recorded which). V gene TRBV5-1 combines with J gene TRBJ2-7; D is perhaps TRBD1 or TRBD2 (6 bases each). The sequence derives from a male donor with ankylosing spondylitis. CDR3 loop: CASSFLRGLSYEQYF. The DNA of the CDR3 is TGCGCCAGCAGCTTCTTACGGGGGCTCTCCTACGAGCAGTACTTC.